The present T cell receptor (beta chain) was sequenced within a study of blood T cell repertoires in COVID-19. The CDR3 has 13 amino acids. The V gene lost 3 bases and the J gene lost 10 bases, with 10 bases spanning the gap. Germline V gene data show CDR1 as MNHEY and CDR2 as SMNVEV (reference sequence). The data were produced by immunoSEQ multiplex PCR, yet TCRdb's version contains in-frame clones alone and is incomplete. The data show hundreds of thousands of clones, around 89% seen once. The chain uses TRBV27 and TRBJ1-6, with a tentative D call TRBD1 (5 bases). The specimen sequenced was peripheral blood. The clonotype was recovered from a woman between 25 and 40 years old with acute or convalescent COVID-19. The CDR3 bases are TGTGCCAGCAGTTTCAGGGTTCGGTCACCCCTCCACTTT. Its translation: CASSFRVRSPLHF.